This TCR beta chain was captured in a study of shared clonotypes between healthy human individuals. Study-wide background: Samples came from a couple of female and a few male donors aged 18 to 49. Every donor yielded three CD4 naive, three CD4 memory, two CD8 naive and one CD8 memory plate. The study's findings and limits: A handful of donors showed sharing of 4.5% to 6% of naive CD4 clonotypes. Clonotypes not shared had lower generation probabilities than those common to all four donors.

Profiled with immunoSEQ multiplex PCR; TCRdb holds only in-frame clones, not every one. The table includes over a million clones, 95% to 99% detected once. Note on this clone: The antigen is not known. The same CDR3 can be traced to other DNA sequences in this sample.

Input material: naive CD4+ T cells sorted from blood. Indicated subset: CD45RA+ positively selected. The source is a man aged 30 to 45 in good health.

The CDR3 loop is CASSLGQGGYEQYF. Written as DNA, the CDR3 is TGTGCCAGCAGCTTGGGACAGGGGGGTTACGAGCAGTACTTC. V usage is TRBV7-9 and J usage is TRBJ2-7, with TRBD1 matching over 11 bases. This CDR3 is built from 14 residues. Germline CDR1 SEHNR, CDR2 FQNEAQ (reference sequence). J lost 4 bases, V lost 3 bases, and 2 bases had no gene match.